This T cell receptor (beta chain) was recovered during a study of blood T cell repertoires in COVID-19 (dated by TCRdb to between 2020 and 2021). Regarding the research as a whole: Samples from collaborators originated in the United States, Italy and Spain and spanned both the acute and convalescent phases of COVID-19. Sample metadata almost always included a de-identified subject ID, COVID-19 status, age in years and sex. HLA class I and class II types, where available, came from metadata supplied by the sample provider rather than from assay-based typing. The repertoires were made available in a free public database intended to serve as a resource for research on the immune response to SARS-CoV-2. The material from the prospective study consisted of cDNA or gDNA derived from T cells, B-cell-depleted T cells, or PBMCs. The samples were drawn from the first 160 participants of the ongoing ImmuneRACE study and from 950 to 1,500 subjects provided by 6 global collaborators. Deeply sampled blood TCRbeta repertoires from subjects exposed to, actively infected with, or recovered from COVID-19 were included in the dataset.

Each collaborating institution followed its own protocols to collect whole blood in K2EDTA tubes. Collaborator samples were shipped for TCRbeta analysis as frozen whole blood, isolated PBMCs, or DNA extracted from either sample type. Broad study findings and their caveats: How much clinical and demographic metadata was included differed by source and by participant, and the metadata was provided uncurated.

To note about this clone: What this receptor recognizes is not known. No clone much larger than this one lies a single base away; base qualities are absent.

The immunoSEQ Assay, a bias-controlled multiplex PCR, was used to amplify TCRbeta CDR3 regions from genomic DNA. From the authors' description of their analysis: Within the assay, amplification of reference gene primers was used to estimate how many nucleated cells each sample contained. Sequence reads were collapsed and filtered to measure the absolute abundance of every unique TCRbeta CDR3 rearrangement. For each sample, productive Simpson clonality was calculated by taking the square root of Simpson's diversity index across productive rearrangements. As stored in TCRdb, this immuneACCESS dataset retains in-frame rearrangements with V and J assigned. A fraction of the clones does not appear; measured against another copy, unresolved V genes explain less than half of the discrepancy, and the remainder lacks a known reason. The V and J calls and clone size come from that table; D and trimming were worked out from the DNA. For this sample the table gives about 180,000 clones, of which under 85% were detected only once. The biggest ten clones account for roughly 6.8% of the sample.

The CDR3 goes from the cysteine to the phenylalanine over 15 residues. Of the read, only the CDR3 DNA is kept; its 45 bases are in frame from base 1. V is clipped by 0 bases and J by 8 bases, and the sequence between their germline boundaries is 15 bases long. Per the germline V gene, SGDLS is the CDR1 and YYNGEE is the CDR2. Source material: peripheral blood. The chain is encoded by TRBV9 joined to TRBJ2-1; a tentative D match to TRBD2 spans 7 bases. The sequence came from a human donor in a cohort sampled during active COVID-19. The nucleotide sequence reads as follows: TGTGCCAGCAGCGTAGCTCGGGGGGCCAGGGATGAGCAGTTCTTC. Translated, this is CASSVARGARDEQFF.